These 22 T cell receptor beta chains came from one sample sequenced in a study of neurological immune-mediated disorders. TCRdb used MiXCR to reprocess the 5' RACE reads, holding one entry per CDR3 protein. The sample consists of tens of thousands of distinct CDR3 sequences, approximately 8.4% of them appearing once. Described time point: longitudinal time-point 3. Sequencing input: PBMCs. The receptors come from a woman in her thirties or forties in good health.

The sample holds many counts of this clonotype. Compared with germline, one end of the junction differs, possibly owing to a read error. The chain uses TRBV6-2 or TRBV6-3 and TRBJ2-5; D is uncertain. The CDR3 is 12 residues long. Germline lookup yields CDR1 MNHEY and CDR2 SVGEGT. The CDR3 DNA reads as TGTGCCAGCAGTTACTCCAGGCAGGCCTGGAACTTC. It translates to CASSYSRQAWNF.

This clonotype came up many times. CDR3 loop: CASSGPGQGYGYTF. The CDR3, as DNA: TGCGCCAGCAGCGGACCGGGACAGGGCTATGGCTACACCTTC. This chain links TRBV5-1 with TRBJ1-2, with 9 bases lining up with TRBD1. Per germline, CDR1 SGHRS and CDR2 YFSETQ. CDR3 length equals 14 residues. Germline trimming cut 4 bases from V and 4 bases from J; bases unmatched to any gene: 5.

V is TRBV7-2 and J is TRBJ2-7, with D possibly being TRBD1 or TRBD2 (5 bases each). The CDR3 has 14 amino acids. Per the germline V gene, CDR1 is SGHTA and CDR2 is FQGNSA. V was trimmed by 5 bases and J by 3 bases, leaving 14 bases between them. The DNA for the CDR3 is TGTGCCAGCAGCGCATGGGACCGCGACTACGAGCAGTACTTC. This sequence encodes CASSAWDRDYEQYF.

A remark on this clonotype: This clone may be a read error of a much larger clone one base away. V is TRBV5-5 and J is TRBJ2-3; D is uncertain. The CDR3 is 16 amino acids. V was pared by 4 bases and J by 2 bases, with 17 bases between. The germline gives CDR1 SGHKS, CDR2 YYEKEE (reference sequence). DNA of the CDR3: TGTGCCAGCAGCATCGTGACCTCACTAATCACAGATACGCAGTATTTT. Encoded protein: CASSIVTSLITDTQYF. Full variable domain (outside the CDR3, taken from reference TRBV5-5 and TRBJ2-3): DAGVTQSPTHLIKTRGQQVTLRCSPISGHKSVSWYQQVLGQGPQFIFQYYEKEERGRGNFPDRFSARQFPNYSSELNVNALLLGDSALYLCASSIVTSLITDTQYFGPGTRLTVL.

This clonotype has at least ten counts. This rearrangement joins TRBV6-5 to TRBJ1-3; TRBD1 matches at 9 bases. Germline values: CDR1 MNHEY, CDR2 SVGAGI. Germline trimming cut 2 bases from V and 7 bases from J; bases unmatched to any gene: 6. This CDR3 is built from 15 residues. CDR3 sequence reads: CASSYNSGQGNTIYF. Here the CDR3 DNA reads TGTGCCAGCAGTTACAATTCCGGACAGGGGAACACCATATATTTT.

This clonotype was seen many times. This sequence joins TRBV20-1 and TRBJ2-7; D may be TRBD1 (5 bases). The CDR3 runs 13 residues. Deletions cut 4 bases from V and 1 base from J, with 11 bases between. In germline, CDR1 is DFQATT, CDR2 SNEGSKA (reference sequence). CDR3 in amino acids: CSATVTASYEQYF. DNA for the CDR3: TGCAGTGCTACCGTGACAGCGTCCTACGAGCAGTACTTC.

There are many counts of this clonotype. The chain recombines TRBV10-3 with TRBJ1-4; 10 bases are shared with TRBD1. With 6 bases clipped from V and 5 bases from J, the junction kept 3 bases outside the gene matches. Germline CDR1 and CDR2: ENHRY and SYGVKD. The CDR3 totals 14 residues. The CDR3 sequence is CAIRPGQGNEKLFF. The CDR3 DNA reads TGTGCCATCAGGCCGGGACAGGGGAATGAAAAACTGTTTTTT.

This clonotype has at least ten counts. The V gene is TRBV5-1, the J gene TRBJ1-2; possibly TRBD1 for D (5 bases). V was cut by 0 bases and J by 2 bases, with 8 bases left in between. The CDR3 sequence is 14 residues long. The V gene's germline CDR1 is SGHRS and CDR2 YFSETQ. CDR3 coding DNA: TGCGCCAGCAGCTTGGACAGGCCGAACTATGGCTACACCTTC. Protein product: CASSLDRPNYGYTF.

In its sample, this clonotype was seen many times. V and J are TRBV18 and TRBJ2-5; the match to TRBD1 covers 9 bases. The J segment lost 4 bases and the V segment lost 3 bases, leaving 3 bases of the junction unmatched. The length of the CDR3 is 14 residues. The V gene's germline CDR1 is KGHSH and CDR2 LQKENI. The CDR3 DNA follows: TGTGCCAGCTCACCCGGACAGGGGCGAGAGACCCAGTACTTC. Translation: CASSPGQGRETQYF.

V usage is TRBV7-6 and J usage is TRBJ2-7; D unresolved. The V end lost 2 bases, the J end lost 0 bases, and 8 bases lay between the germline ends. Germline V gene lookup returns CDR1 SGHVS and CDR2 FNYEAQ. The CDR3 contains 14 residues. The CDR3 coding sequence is TGTGCCAGCAGCTTAATGACTGACTCCTACGAGCAGTACTTC. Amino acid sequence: CASSLMTDSYEQYF.

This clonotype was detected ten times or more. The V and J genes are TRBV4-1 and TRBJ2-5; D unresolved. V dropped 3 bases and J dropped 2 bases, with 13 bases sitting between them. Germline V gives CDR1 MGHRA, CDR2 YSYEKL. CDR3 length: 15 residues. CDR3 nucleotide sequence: TGCGCCAGCAGCCACCACCGTCAGGTACAAGAGACCCAGTACTTC. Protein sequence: CASSHHRQVQETQYF.

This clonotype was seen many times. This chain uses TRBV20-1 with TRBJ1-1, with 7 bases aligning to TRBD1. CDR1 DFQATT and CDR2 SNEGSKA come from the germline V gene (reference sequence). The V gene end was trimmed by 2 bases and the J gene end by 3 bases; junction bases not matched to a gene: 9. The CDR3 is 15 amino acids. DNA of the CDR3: TGCAGTGCTAGAACGACAGGGAGTGCGGACACTGAAGCTTTCTTT. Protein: CSARTTGSADTEAFF.

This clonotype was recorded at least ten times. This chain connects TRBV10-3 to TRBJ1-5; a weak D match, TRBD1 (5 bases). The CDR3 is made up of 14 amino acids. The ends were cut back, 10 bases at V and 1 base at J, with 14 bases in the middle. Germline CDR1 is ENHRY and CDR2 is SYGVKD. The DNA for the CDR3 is TGTGCCACCGAGTCGTCAGGGAGCAATCAGCCCCAGCATTTT. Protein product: CATESSGSNQPQHF.

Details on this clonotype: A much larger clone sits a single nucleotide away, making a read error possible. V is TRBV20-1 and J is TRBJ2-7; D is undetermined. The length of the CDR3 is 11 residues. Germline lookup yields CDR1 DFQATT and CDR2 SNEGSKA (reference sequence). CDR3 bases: TGCAGTGCCCGAAGGTTACCCGAGAAGTACTTC. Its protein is CSARRLPEKYF.

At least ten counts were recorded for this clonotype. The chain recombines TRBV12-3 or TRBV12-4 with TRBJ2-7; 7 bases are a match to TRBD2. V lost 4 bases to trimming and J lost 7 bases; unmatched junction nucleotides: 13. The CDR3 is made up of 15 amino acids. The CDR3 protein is CASSSPGRAGREQYF. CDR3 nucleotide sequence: TGTGCCAGCAGTTCCCCTGGGAGGGCCGGTCGAGAGCAGTACTTC.

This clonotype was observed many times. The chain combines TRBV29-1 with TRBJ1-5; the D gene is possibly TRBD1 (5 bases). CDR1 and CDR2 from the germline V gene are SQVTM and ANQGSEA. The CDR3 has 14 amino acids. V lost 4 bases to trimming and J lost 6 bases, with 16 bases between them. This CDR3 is CSVAGTERSQPQHF. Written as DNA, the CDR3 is TGCAGCGTTGCCGGGACGGAACGAAGTCAGCCCCAGCATTTT.

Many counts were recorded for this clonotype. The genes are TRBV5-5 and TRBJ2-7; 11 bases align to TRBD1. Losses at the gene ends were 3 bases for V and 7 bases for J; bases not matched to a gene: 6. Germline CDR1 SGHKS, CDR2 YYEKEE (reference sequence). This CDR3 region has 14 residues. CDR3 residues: CASSSDRGLSEQYF. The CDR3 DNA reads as TGTGCCAGCAGCTCGGACAGGGGGCTTAGTGAGCAGTACTTC.

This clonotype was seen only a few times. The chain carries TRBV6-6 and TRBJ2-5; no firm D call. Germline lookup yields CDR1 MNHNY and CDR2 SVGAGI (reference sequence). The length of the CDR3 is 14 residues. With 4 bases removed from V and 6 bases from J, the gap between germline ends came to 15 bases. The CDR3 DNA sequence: TGTGCCAGCAGTTCAACCCAGGAGATGAAGACCCAGTACTTC. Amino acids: CASSSTQEMKTQYF.

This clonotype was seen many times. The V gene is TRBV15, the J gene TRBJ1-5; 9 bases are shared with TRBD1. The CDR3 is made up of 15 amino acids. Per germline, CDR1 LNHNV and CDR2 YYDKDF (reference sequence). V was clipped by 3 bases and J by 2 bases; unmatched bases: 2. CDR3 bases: TGTGCCACCAGCAGCGACAGGGGGGGCAATCAGCCCCAGCATTTT. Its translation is CATSSDRGGNQPQHF.

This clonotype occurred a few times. CDR3 sequence: CAISTAYGYTF. Written as DNA, the CDR3 is TGTGCCATCAGCACGGCCTATGGCTACACCTTC. V usage is TRBV10-3 and J usage is TRBJ1-2; unclear D gene. Trimming took off 6 bases at V and 4 bases at J, with 6 bases between the two ends. The germline V gene has CDR1 ENHRY and CDR2 SYGVKD. The CDR3 sequence is 11 residues long.

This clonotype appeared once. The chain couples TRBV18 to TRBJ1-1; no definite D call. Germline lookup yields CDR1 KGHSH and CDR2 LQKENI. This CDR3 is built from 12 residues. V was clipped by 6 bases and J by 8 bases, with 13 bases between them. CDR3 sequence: CASSPMGPEAFF. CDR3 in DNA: TGTGCCAGCTCCCCGATGGGCCCGGAAGCTTTCTTT.

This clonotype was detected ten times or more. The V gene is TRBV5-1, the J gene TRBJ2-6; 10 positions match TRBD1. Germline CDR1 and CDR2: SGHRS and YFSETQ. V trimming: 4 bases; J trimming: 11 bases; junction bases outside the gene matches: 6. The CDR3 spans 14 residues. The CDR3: CASSLTGGMDVLTF. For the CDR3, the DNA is TGCGCCAGCAGCCTGACAGGGGGCATGGACGTCCTGACTTTC.